This T cell receptor (beta chain) emerged from a study of regulatory T cells in long-lasting Graves disease. As for the study in general: Graves' patients (newly diagnosed) had been on antithyroid drugs under 3 months.

This clonotype was seen ten or more times. iRepertoire HTBI primers and Arm-PCR of CDR3 regions built TCR beta libraries. MiXCR, applied by TCRdb to the multiplex PCR reads, yields one record per CDR3 protein. The table lists about 400,000 distinct CDR3 sequences, about 16% of them singletons, with 22% in the top ten. Time point denoted: newly diagnosed GD, antithyroid drugs for less than 3 months. PBMC-derived RNA was used for the TCR library. The diagnosis of Graves' disease used American Thyroid Association guidelines. Collection of peripheral blood (roughly 9.3 milliliters) was done using EDTA tubes. V lost 0 bases and J 4 bases, leaving 7 bases between the germline ends. In germline, CDR1 is MNHEY, CDR2 SMNVEV (reference sequence). CDR3 length: 13 residues.

The input for sequencing was peripheral blood mononuclear cells (PBMCs), taken at new diagnosis, from a patient treated with antithyroid drugs. The rearrangement uses TRBV27 and TRBJ2-7; D is unresolved. The source of this sequence is a female donor with Graves disease. The CDR3 reads CASSLSMGYEQYF. CDR3 coding DNA: TGTGCCAGCAGTTTATCGATGGGTTACGAGCAGTACTTC.